This TCR beta chain is from a study of CD8 T cells in ankylosing spondylitis. This clonotype has a handful of counts. No antigen is known for it. This CDR3 region has 15 residues. Per germline, CDR1 SGHVS and CDR2 FNYEAQ. The V end lost 2 bases, the J end lost 2 bases, and 9 bases lay between the germline ends. Generation of TCR beta libraries employed quantitative 5'-RACE incorporating molecular barcodes. TCRdb reprocessed the 5' RACE reads via MiXCR and lists one record per CDR3 protein. The top ten hold around 40% of the sample, which has about 33,000 distinct CDR3 sequences, 12% to 15% seen once. General study results and limits: Ankylosing spondylitis blood seemed to carry a telltale TCR beta motif made of eight highly homologous variants. Reportedly, matched ankylosing spondylitis synovial fluid was significantly enriched for disease-linked clones. Some motif variants had been reported before (in reactive arthritis synovial fluid and blood).

Sequences were obtained from blood. V and J are TRBV7-6 and TRBJ1-4; tentatively, D is TRBD1 (5 bases). The clonotype was recovered from a male donor with ankylosing spondylitis or in good health (not recorded which). The CDR3: CASSLQGGTNEKLFF. The CDR3, as DNA: TGTGCCAGCAGCTTACAGGGAGGGACTAATGAAAAACTGTTTTTT.